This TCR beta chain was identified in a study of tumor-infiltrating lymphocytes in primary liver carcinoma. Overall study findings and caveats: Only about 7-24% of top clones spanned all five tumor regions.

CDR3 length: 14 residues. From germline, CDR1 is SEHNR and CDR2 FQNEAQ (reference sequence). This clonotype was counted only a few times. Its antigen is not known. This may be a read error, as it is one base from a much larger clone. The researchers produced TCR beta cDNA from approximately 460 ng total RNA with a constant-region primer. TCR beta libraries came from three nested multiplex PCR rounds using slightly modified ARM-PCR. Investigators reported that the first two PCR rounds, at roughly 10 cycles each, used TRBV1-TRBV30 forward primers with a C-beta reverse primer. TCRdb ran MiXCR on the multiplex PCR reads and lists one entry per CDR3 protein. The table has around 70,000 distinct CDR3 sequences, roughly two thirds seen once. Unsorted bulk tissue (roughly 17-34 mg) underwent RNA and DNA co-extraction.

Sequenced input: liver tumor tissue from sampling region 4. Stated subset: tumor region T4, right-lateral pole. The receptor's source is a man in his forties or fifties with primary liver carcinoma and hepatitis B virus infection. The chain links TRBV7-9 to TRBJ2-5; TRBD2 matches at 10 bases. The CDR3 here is CTSSLAGGPETQYF. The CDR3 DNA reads TGTACCAGCAGCTTAGCGGGGGGTCCGGAGACCCAGTACTTC.